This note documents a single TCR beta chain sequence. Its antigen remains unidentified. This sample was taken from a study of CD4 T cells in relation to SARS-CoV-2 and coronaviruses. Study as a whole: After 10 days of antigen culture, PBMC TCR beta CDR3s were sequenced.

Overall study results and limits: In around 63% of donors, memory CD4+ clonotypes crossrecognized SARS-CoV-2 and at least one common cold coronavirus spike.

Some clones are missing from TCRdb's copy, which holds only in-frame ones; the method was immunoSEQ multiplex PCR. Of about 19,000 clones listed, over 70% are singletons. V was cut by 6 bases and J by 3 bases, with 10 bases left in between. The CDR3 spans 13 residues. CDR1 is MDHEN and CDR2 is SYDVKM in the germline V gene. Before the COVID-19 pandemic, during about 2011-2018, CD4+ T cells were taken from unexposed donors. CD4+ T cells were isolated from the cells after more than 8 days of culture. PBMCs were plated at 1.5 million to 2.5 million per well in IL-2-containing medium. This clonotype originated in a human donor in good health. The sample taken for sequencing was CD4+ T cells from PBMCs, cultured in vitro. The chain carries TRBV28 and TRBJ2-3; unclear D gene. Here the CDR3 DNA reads TGTGCCAGCAGCCCCCCCTCGACAGATACGCAGTATTTT. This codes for CASSPPSTDTQYF.